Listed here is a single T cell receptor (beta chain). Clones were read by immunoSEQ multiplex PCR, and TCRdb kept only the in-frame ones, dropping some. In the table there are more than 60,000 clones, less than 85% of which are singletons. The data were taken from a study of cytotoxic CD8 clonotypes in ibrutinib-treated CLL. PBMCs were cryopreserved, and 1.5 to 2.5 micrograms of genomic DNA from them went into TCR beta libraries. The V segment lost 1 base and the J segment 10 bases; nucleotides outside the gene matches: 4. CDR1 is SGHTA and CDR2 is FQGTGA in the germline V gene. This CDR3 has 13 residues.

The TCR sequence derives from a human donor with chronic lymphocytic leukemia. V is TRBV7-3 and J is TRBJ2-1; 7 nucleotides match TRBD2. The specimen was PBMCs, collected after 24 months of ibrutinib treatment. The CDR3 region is CASSLIPGGEQFF. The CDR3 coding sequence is TGTGCCAGCAGCTTAATCCCCGGGGGGGAGCAGTTCTTC.